Sequencing of this T cell receptor (beta chain) was carried out in a study of control samples from healthy donors and cancer patients. Sequencing used immunoSEQ multiplex PCR; TCRdb keeps in-frame clones, though not all of them. This sample's table reports 150,000 to 200,000 clones. This CDR3 is 16 amino acids long. Trimming at V came to 0 bases and at J to 5 bases, leaving 8 bases not matched to a gene. Germline V lookup: CDR1 SGHRS, CDR2 YFSETQ. The chain has TRBV5-1 and TRBJ2-1; 7 positions agree with TRBD2. Sequencing was performed on blood. This receptor was obtained from a woman in her thirties in good health. In DNA, the CDR3 is TGCGCCAGCAGCTTGGCCGGGGGGTCCCTAAACAATGAGCAGTTCTTC. Translating gives CASSLAGGSLNNEQFF.